These 19 T cell receptor beta chains originate from one sample sequenced in a study of cytomegalovirus exposure and HLA in healthy donors. Primers included in the PCR were 60 Vbeta and 13 Jbeta primers. Using immunoSEQ multiplex PCR, the repertoire was profiled, and TCRdb retains in-frame clones only, with some absent. The sample totals about 130,000 clones. The material sequenced was PBMCs. These receptor sequences come from a woman in her thirties or forties in good health and CMV-seropositive.

J is TRBJ2-5 and V is TRBV7-9; TRBD2 aligns across 10 bases. In germline, CDR1 is SEHNR, CDR2 FQNEAQ (reference sequence). With 1 base clipped from V and 5 bases from J, the junction kept 16 bases outside the gene matches. The length of the CDR3 is 19 residues. CDR3 bases: TGTGCCAGCAGCTTAGATGGTAGCGGGAGGCCTATGGGGACGGAGACCCAGTACTTC. It codes for CASSLDGSGRPMGTETQYF.

The chain links TRBV18 to TRBJ1-5, with D tentatively TRBD1 (6 bases). Germline V gene lookup returns CDR1 KGHSH and CDR2 LQKENI. Trimming removed 2 bases from V and 2 bases from J, with 13 bases in between. The CDR3 spans 16 residues. The CDR3 loop reads CASSPGGGWGNQPQHF. Here the CDR3 DNA reads TGTGCCAGCTCACCAGGGGGGGGCTGGGGCAATCAGCCCCAGCATTTT.

This chain joins TRBV6-5 and TRBJ1-1; no definite D call. The CDR3 totals 14 residues. Trimming took off 6 bases at V and 6 bases at J, with 17 bases between the two ends. Germline loops: CDR1 MNHEY, CDR2 SVGAGI. CDR3 coding DNA: TGTGCCAGCAGCTCCTATTTACTACAAGCTGAAGCTTTCTTT. Its translation is CASSSYLLQAEAFF.

The chain is built from TRBV28 and TRBJ1-1; possibly TRBD1 for D (6 bases). The CDR3 runs to 14 residues. From germline, CDR1 is MDHEN and CDR2 SYDVKM. V was clipped by 4 bases and J by 0 bases, with 9 bases between them. CDR3 region: CASSWQGLNTEAFF. The CDR3 region has the DNA TGTGCCAGCAGTTGGCAGGGGTTGAACACTGAAGCTTTCTTT. The whole variable domain, filled in from reference TRBV28 and TRBJ1-1, reads DVKVTQSSRYLVKRTGEKVFLECVQDMDHENMFWYRQDPGLGLRLIYFSYDVKMKEKGDIPEGYSVSREKKERFSLILESASTNQTSMYLCASSWQGLNTEAFFGQGTRLTVV.

J is TRBJ2-7 and V is TRBV7-9; 8 bases line up with TRBD1. The CDR3 is 14 residues long. V dropped 5 bases and J dropped 3; count of bases not matched to a gene: 6. Germline V gene lookup returns CDR1 SEHNR and CDR2 FQNEAQ (reference sequence). The CDR3 nucleotides read TGTGCCAGCAGCGAAAATACAGGGGGCTACGAGCAGTACTTC. It is translated as CASSENTGGYEQYF.

The chain couples TRBV19 to TRBJ2-7, with TRBD1 identical over 7 bases. This CDR3 has 13 amino acids. With 7 bases clipped from V and 3 bases from J, the junction kept 6 bases outside the gene matches. The germline gives CDR1 LNHDA, CDR2 SQIVND (reference sequence). CDR3 protein: CASTTRDSYEQYF. The CDR3 DNA sequence: TGTGCCAGTACTACTCGGGACAGCTACGAGCAGTACTTC.

The chain links TRBV30 to TRBJ2-5; 8 bases are a match to TRBD1. The germline V gene has CDR1 GTSNPN and CDR2 SVGIG (reference sequence). J gave up 3 bases and V 5 bases, and 8 bases lay outside the gene matches. This CDR3 is built from 14 residues. The CDR3 region has the DNA TGTGCCTGGGGTGGACAGGGCCAAGAAGAGACCCAGTACTTC. Translated, it gives CAWGGQGQEETQYF. The whole variable domain, filled in from reference TRBV30 and TRBJ2-5, reads SQTIHQWPATLVQPVGSPLSLECTVEGTSNPNLYWYRQAAGRGLQLLFYSVGIGQISSEVPQNLSASRPQDRQFILSSKKLLLSDSGFYLCAWGGQGQEETQYFGPGTRLLVL.

This chain connects TRBV18 to TRBJ1-3, with D possibly TRBD1 on 5 matching bases. Trimming stripped 10 bases from V and 0 bases from J, with 16 bases between. CDR1 KGHSH and CDR2 LQKENI come from the germline V gene. The CDR3 is 15 residues long. CDR3 protein: CATWTPAFSGNTIYF. The CDR3 nucleotides are TGTGCCACCTGGACACCCGCATTCTCTGGAAACACCATATATTTT.

This rearrangement joins TRBV27 to TRBJ2-5; TRBD2 matches 13 bases. Per the germline V gene, CDR1 is MNHEY and CDR2 is SMNVEV (reference sequence). There are 15 residues in the CDR3. The trim removed 5 bases at V and 5 bases at J, leaving 5 bases unmatched. This chain's CDR3 is CASSPTSGRFETQYF. Written as DNA, the CDR3 is TGTGCCAGCAGTCCGACTAGCGGGAGGTTTGAGACCCAGTACTTC.

The chain combines TRBV6-6 with TRBJ2-7; the match to TRBD2 covers 9 bases. CDR1 MNHNY and CDR2 SVGAGI come from the germline V gene (reference sequence). CDR3 length: 16 amino acids. Trimming cost V 5 bases and J 0 bases; bases outside gene matches: 8. For the CDR3, the DNA is TGTGCCAGCAGTCCCCGGGCTAGCGGGAACTCCTACGAGCAGTACTTC. Encoded protein: CASSPRASGNSYEQYF.

The V call is TRBV23-1, the J call TRBJ2-7; a weak D match, TRBD1 (6 bases). TRBV23-1 is designated an ORF whose function remains uncertain. Trimming stripped 0 bases from V and 1 base from J, with 13 bases between. The CDR3 spans 16 residues. The CDR3 bases are TGCGCCAGCAGTCAATCCCTGAGACAGGAGTCCTACGAGCAGTACTTC. It translates to CASSQSLRQESYEQYF.

The genes are TRBV13 and TRBJ2-3; 7 nucleotides agree with TRBD2. The germline gives CDR1 PRHDT, CDR2 FYEKMQ (reference sequence). The CDR3 sequence is 14 residues long. V trimming: 4 bases; J trimming: 2 bases; junction bases outside the gene matches: 3. This chain's CDR3 is CASSSKRDTDTQYF. The CDR3 DNA follows: TGTGCCAGCAGCTCAAAGCGGGACACAGATACGCAGTATTTT.

This chain connects TRBV5-1 to TRBJ2-2; tentatively, D is TRBD1 (6 bases). Germline V gene data show CDR1 as SGHRS and CDR2 as YFSETQ. V lost 3 bases and J lost 7, with 19 bases in between. The CDR3 is 16 residues long. The CDR3 protein is CASSWGHPTASGELFF. DNA of the CDR3: TGCGCCAGCAGCTGGGGACACCCAACTGCGAGCGGGGAGCTGTTTTTT.

The chain joins TRBV27 to TRBJ1-4; D perhaps matches TRBD1 (5 bases). Per germline, CDR1 MNHEY and CDR2 SMNVEV (reference sequence). The CDR3 loop spans 15 amino acids. Trimming removed 1 base at V and 7 bases at J, with 13 bases between. CDR3 bases: TGTGCCAGCAGTTTATTAGGGACCGGGGGTGAAAAACTGTTTTTT. Its protein is CASSLLGTGGEKLFF.

The genes are TRBV6-6 and TRBJ2-7, with 8 positions matching TRBD2. The CDR3 covers 15 residues. J gave up 7 bases and V 4 bases, and 12 bases lay outside the gene matches. Germline V gives CDR1 MNHNY, CDR2 SVGAGI (reference sequence). The CDR3 reads CASSLTGTRSLEQYF. The CDR3, as DNA: TGTGCCAGCAGTTTGACCGGGACTAGGTCACTAGAGCAGTACTTC.

The genes are TRBV6-5 and TRBJ1-1; 8 bases are a match to TRBD1. The CDR3 loop spans 13 amino acids. The V gene end was trimmed by 6 bases and the J gene end by 5 bases; junction bases not matched to a gene: 5. Germline values: CDR1 MNHEY, CDR2 SVGAGI. CDR3 sequence (DNA): TGTGCCAGCAGATGGGACAGGTCGACTGAAGCTTTCTTT. This sequence encodes CASRWDRSTEAFF.

This chain links TRBV19 with TRBJ1-5; D is unclear. The germline CDR1 and CDR2 sequences are LNHDA and SQIVND (reference sequence). The CDR3 sequence is 15 residues long. V lost 2 bases, J lost 1 base, and 9 bases lay in between. CDR3: CASSINLASNQPQHF. The CDR3 DNA reads TGTGCCAGTAGTATAAATCTGGCCAGCAATCAGCCCCAGCATTTT.

V is TRBV4-1 and J is TRBJ2-7; the match to TRBD2 covers 11 bases. The V and J ends lost 4 bases and 1 base, in that order; junction bases with no gene match: 3. Germline assignment: CDR1 MGHRA and CDR2 YSYEKL. This CDR3 has 15 residues. CDR3 loop: CASSRGTSGSYEQYF. The CDR3, as DNA: TGCGCCAGCAGCCGAGGGACTAGCGGATCCTACGAGCAGTACTTC.

The chain is built from TRBV19 and TRBJ1-2; 7 bases line up with TRBD1. The CDR3 length is 11 residues. Germline CDR1 reads LNHDA; CDR2 reads SQIVND (reference sequence). The V and J ends lost 8 bases and 7 bases, in that order; junction bases with no gene match: 4. CDR3 residues: CASAQGSGYTF. The CDR3 region has the DNA TGTGCCAGTGCACAGGGGTCTGGCTACACCTTC.